These T cell receptor beta chains were read from a single sample in a study of blood T cell repertoires in COVID-19. Libraries were prepared by immunoSEQ multiplex PCR; TCRdb keeps only in-frame clonotypes and omits some of them. Seen here are some 190,000 clones, roughly 80% observed once, and the top ten hold 6% to 8.5%. Sequencing input: peripheral blood. Receptors originate from a man between 60 and 75 years old with acute or convalescent COVID-19. Both conserved end residues are trimmed from each CDR3.

V	J	CDR3
TRBV5-5	TRBJ1-1	ASSTDWDRTYEAF
TRBV19	TRBJ2-2	ASSASGGHTGELF
TRBV25-1	TRBJ1-5	ASSLSTGQPQH
TRBV5-1	TRBJ2-7	ASSASGSSYEQY
TRBV24-1	TRBJ1-3	ATSDPGTSGNTIY
TRBV18	TRBJ2-7	ASSPWAGAYEQY
TRBV5-1	TRBJ2-6	ASSLGWAGANVLT
TRBV19	TRBJ1-6	ASSKTGTSNSPLH
TRBV9	TRBJ1-6	ASSATLVEFLH
TRBV6-5	TRBJ1-6	ASSYSRSGDNSPLH
TRBV7-8	TRBJ1-2	ASSLAGGNNYGYT
TRBV5-4	TRBJ2-7	ASSLTSGRTYEQY
TRBV9	TRBJ2-3	ASSAMGPSTDTQY
TRBV7-9	TRBJ2-1	ASSQRLAGVYNEQF
TRBV11-2	TRBJ1-5	ASSLDRNQPQH
TRBV27	TRBJ1-6	ASSPGTGNSPLH
TRBV18	TRBJ1-4	ASSRSQGAVSEKLF
TRBV9	TRBJ2-3	ASSVARGSSDTQY
TRBV20-1	TRBJ2-7	SASILAVNYEQY
TRBV13	TRBJ2-1	ASSSTLIGGDPYNEQF
TRBV4-1	TRBJ2-5	ASSPSGYQETQY
TRBV15	TRBJ2-1	ATSATSGRVYNEQF
TRBV19	TRBJ1-5	ASSPLTGFQPQH
TRBV5-1	TRBJ2-1	ASSLLAAPYNEQF
TRBV19	TRBJ1-2	ASSRAGPYGYT
TRBV5-4	TRBJ2-7	ASSLDNSYEQY
TRBV2	TRBJ1-1	ASSDGVWTEAF
TRBV7-9	TRBJ1-6	ASSLGAGSTSPLH
TRBV5-4	TRBJ1-2	ASSLDRYGYT
TRBV4-2	TRBJ2-5	ASSQGGRETQY
TRBV30	TRBJ2-2	AWREAGMTGELF
TRBV2	TRBJ1-2	ASSVLQGARDYGYT
TRBV29-1	TRBJ2-2	SVDRGHTGELF
TRBV24-1	TRBJ2-1	ATSGLAGNSYNEQF
TRBV2	TRBJ1-6	ASSEQGTDNSPLH
TRBV6-5	TRBJ2-1	ASRLGLAGNNEQF
TRBV6-1	TRBJ2-1	ASSENMGQGVRV
TRBV9	TRBJ1-2	ASSPPGTGPYYGYT
TRBV6-6	TRBJ2-7	ASSYSHRGDSYEQY
TRBV5-6	TRBJ1-1	ASSLGDRGSEAF
TRBV28	TRBJ2-7	ASSLGAGGPYEQY
TRBV6-5	TRBJ2-1	AILVRSYNEQF
TRBV7-2	TRBJ2-3	ASSPPWGGGTDTQY
TRBV21-1	TRBJ2-7	ASSTHRGHGSYEQY
TRBV19	TRBJ1-6	ASSVRQGAMNNSPLH
TRBV21-1	TRBJ1-6	ASSKESGQSSSPLH
TRBV7-2	TRBJ1-1	ASSLVSGAGEAF